The rows below give T cell receptor beta chains drawn from one sample of a study of shared clonotypes between healthy human individuals. TCRdb's table, derived via immunoSEQ multiplex PCR, lists solely in-frame clones and lacks some. The sample consists of roughly 2 million clones, roughly 96% of them appearing once. Sequenced: naive CD4+ T cells sorted from blood. Receptor source: a man between 18 and 35 years old in good health. Both conserved end residues are trimmed from each CDR3.

length	V	J	CDR3
14	TRBV18	TRBJ1-5	ASSLRGADSNQPQH
11	TRBV6-5	TRBJ2-7	ASSLGPTYEQY
13	TRBV28	TRBJ2-1	ASSLWGAGYNEQF
12	TRBV7-9	TRBJ2-7	ASATSGGSYEQY
12	TRBV7-6	TRBJ2-5	ASSIGTAQETQY
11	TRBV18	TRBJ1-5	ASSKDIDQPQH
17	TRBV4-1	TRBJ2-7	ASSQVERVGLGSAYEQY
13	TRBV6-5	TRBJ1-5	ASSPGGRGNQPQH
13	TRBV7-2	TRBJ2-6	ASSYDRGSFNVLT
13	TRBV19	TRBJ2-1	ASRTSGSSYNEQF
13	TRBV30	TRBJ1-6	AWSPRRGANSPLH
13	TRBV18	TRBJ1-5	ASSENRVQDQPQH
12	TRBV28	TRBJ1-3	ASSFSDPGNTIY
15	TRBV5-6	TRBJ1-5	ASSSFQTGKGDQPQH
14	TRBV7-8	TRBJ2-2	ASSSPWQGGTGELF